The source of this T cell receptor (beta chain) is a study of neoadjuvant anti-PD-1 for oral cavity cancer. Most PBMC samples had roughly 0.45 ug input DNA in six replicates. Only in-frame clones appear in the TCRdb table, and some are missing; sequencing was by immunoSEQ multiplex PCR. The sample carries over 60,000 clones, about 86% recorded once. Germline assignment: CDR1 SGHNT and CDR2 YYREEE (reference sequence). The CDR3 is 14 residues long. Trimming removed 4 bases at V and 7 bases at J, with 12 bases between. Stated time point: after neoadjuvant nivolumab, at surgical resection. These newly diagnosed stage II-IVA oral cavity squamous cell carcinoma patients had no prior systemic or radiation treatment. The patients had HPV-negative, locally advanced oral cavity squamous cell carcinoma. Analysis of PBMCs was direct, with no culture step.

This specimen consisted of PBMCs, obtained after nivolumab (anti-PD-1) treatment. This TCR was recovered from a person between 35 and 79 years old with oral cavity squamous cell carcinoma. The rearrangement links TRBV5-4 to TRBJ1-6; D unresolved. The DNA for the CDR3 is TGTGCCAGCAGCCGAGAGGTCGGAAATTCACCCCTCCACTTT. This codes for CASSREVGNSPLHF.